This T cell receptor (beta chain) stems from a study of early T cells in non-severe SARS-CoV-2 infection. MiXCR, applied by TCRdb to the 5' RACE reads, yields one record per CDR3 protein. The table has tens of thousands of distinct CDR3 sequences, 11% seen once. The length of the CDR3 is 14 residues. V lost 0 bases and J 6 bases, leaving 9 bases between the germline ends. From germline, CDR1 is LGHDT and CDR2 YNNKEL (reference sequence). The chain is built from TRBV3-1 and TRBJ2-1; possibly TRBD2 for D (6 bases). The receptor's source is an adult who was a healthcare worker with PCR-confirmed SARS-CoV-2 infection or an uninfected control (not recorded which). The sample in question was whole blood, obtained at baseline. Here the CDR3 reads CASSQDRLVNEQFF. CDR3 in DNA: TGTGCCAGCAGCCAAGATCGACTAGTCAATGAGCAGTTCTTC.